This T cell receptor beta chain was captured by sequencing in a study of CXCR3-negative and CXCR3-positive naive CD8 T cells. Study at large: About 140 million TRB reads were obtained in total, which works out to about 1.5 +/- 0.3 million per library. Overall study results and limits: The study found that naive CXCR3-negative and CXCR3-positive cells shared TRBV-TRBJ usage, while memory cells differed. Higher TRB CDR3 hydrophobicity marked CXCR3-positive naive cells relative to CXCR3-negative naive cells. Diversity in memory CD8+ cells fell much lower than the comparably high levels seen in both naive subsets.

Carrying UMI labels, the TRB cDNA libraries were prepared through 5' RACE. No DNA is given; TCRdb re-called the 5' RACE reads and lists each CDR3 protein once. The listing records 85,000 to 130,000 distinct CDR3 sequences. The CDR3 has 15 amino acids. Germline loops: CDR1 SQVTM, CDR2 ANQGSEA. A remark on this clonotype: Its cognate antigen is unknown.

Sequencing was done on a sample of naive CXCR3+ CD8+ T cells from blood. Subset described: CD45RO-CCR7+CD27+CD95- naive CD8+ T cells expressing CXCR3 (TNR3+). V usage is TRBV29-1 and J usage is TRBJ2-2; as DNA is missing, the TRBD1 call by TCRdb cannot be tested. The source of this sequence is a human donor in good health. Some clones in this sample may be carry-over from other donors' samples. The CDR3 protein is CSVERGTANTGELFF.